This T cell receptor beta chain came from a study of regulatory T cells in long-lasting Graves disease. V was pared by 4 bases and J by 5 bases, with 13 bases between. Germline V gene data show CDR1 as SGHRS and CDR2 as YFSETQ. CDR3 size: 14 residues. This clonotype was seen ten or more times. The antigen is undetermined. According to the study, TCR beta libraries were built with iRepertoire HTBI primers and CDR3-region Arm-PCR. TCRdb passed the multiplex PCR reads through MiXCR, listing each CDR3 protein once. The data hold approximately 490,000 distinct CDR3 sequences, with 15% to 20% observed a single time. This sample's time point: newly diagnosed GD, antithyroid drugs for less than 3 months. With RNA extracted from PBMCs as input, the TCR library was made. General study results and limits: Fewer public clonotypes were shared by new patients (under 1,000) than by persistent patients (2,741).

The same specimen was also included in a second study, on T cells in Graves' hyperthyroidism and ophthalmopathy. From that second work: Researchers ran a first-round RT-PCR on the TCR CDR3 using the HTBI primer set.

The chain carries TRBV5-1 and TRBJ2-1; D is perhaps TRBD2 (5 bases). The material sequenced was peripheral blood mononuclear cells (PBMCs), taken at new diagnosis, from a patient treated with antithyroid drugs. The source is a man aged 35 to 55 with Graves disease. The CDR3 sequence is CASSATRVDNEQFF. The CDR3 region has the DNA TGCGCCAGCAGCGCTACGCGGGTAGACAATGAGCAGTTCTTC. Using reference TRBV5-1 and TRBJ2-1 for the parts outside the CDR3, the full variable domain is KAGVTQTPRYLIKTRGQQVTLSCSPISGHRSVSWYQQTPGQGLQFLFEYFSETQRNKGNFPGRFSGRQFSNSRSEMNVSTLELGDSALYLCASSATRVDNEQFFGPGTRLTVL.